This TCR beta chain was recovered during a study of CXCR3-negative and CXCR3-positive naive CD8 T cells. Study-wide points: Similarly elevated diversity marked both naive subsets, with memory CD8+ cells showing far lower diversity. TRB CDR3 hydrophobicity was greater in CXCR3-positive naive cells than in CXCR3-negative naive cells.

The length of the CDR3 is 14 residues. The germline V gene has CDR1 MNHEY and CDR2 SMNVEV (reference sequence). About this clonotype itself: The target antigen is unknown.

The libraries of TRB cDNA were constructed through 5' RACE using UMI labels. TCRdb reprocessed the 5' RACE reads, keeping one entry per CDR3 protein, no DNA. The listing contains 140,000 to 150,000 distinct CDR3 sequences. This receptor was obtained from a human donor in good health. Some clones in this sample may be carry-over from other donors' samples. The gene calls are TRBV27 and TRBJ2-1; as DNA is missing, the TRBD2 call by TCRdb cannot be tested. The sequencing sample was made of naive CXCR3+ CD8+ T cells from blood. Subset in this sample: CD45RO-CCR7+CD27+CD95- naive CD8+ T cells expressing CXCR3 (TNR3+). The CDR3 here is CASSLTSGFNEQFF.